The 10 T cell receptor beta chains given below trace back to one sample, sequenced in a study of blood T cell repertoires in COVID-19. Repertoires were generated with immunoSEQ multiplex PCR, while TCRdb's copy carries only in-frame clones and drops some. Of around 250,000 clones listed, 86% are singletons. The sample consisted of peripheral blood. The receptor source for this set is a man under 40 who had recovered from COVID-19.

The chain combines TRBV3-1 (or the pseudogene TRBV3-2) with TRBJ2-5, with TRBD1 identical over 7 bases. V lost 3 bases, J lost 1 base, and 14 bases stayed unmatched. This CDR3 is 18 amino acids long. CDR1 and CDR2 (germline): LGHDT, YNNKEL (reference sequence). CDR3 region: CASSHGRGKKGGQETQYF. The DNA of the CDR3 is TGTGCCAGCAGCCACGGCAGGGGGAAAAAAGGGGGCCAAGAGACCCAGTACTTC.

The chain uses TRBV6-6 and TRBJ1-4, with TRBD1 as a possible D gene (6 bases). V was shortened by 5 bases and J by 0 bases, with 19 bases between the two germline ends. This CDR3 has 18 amino acids. Germline V lookup: CDR1 MNHNY, CDR2 SVGAGI (reference sequence). CDR3 region: CASSPRGRGFPTNEKLFF. In nucleotides, the CDR3 is TGTGCCAGCAGTCCCCGGGGCAGGGGTTTTCCAACTAATGAAAAACTGTTTTTT.

This sequence joins TRBV28 and TRBJ2-1, with 10 bases that match TRBD2. CDR3 length: 12 residues. Germline assignment: CDR1 MDHEN and CDR2 SYDVKM. V lost 2 bases to trimming and J lost 12 bases; unmatched junction nucleotides: 1. The CDR3 bases are TGTGCCAGCAGTTTAGTAGCGGGGGGGCAGTTCTTC. Translation: CASSLVAGGQFF.

This clone occurred once. CDR3 coding DNA: TGTGCCAGCAGCTTGGCAGGGAATTCGGATGAGCAGTTCTTC. Encoded protein: CASSLAGNSDEQFF. The chain joins TRBV13 to TRBJ2-1; possible D gene TRBD1, 5 bases. Germline V CDR1 and CDR2: PRHDT, FYEKMQ (reference sequence). With 3 bases removed from V and 8 bases from J, the gap between germline ends came to 14 bases. This CDR3 spans 14 amino acids.

Many counts were recorded for this clone. The V call is TRBV28, the J call TRBJ1-4, with D tentatively TRBD1 (5 bases). Per the germline V gene, CDR1 is MDHEN and CDR2 is SYDVKM. V lost 0 bases, J lost 4 bases, and 18 bases lay in between. The CDR3 contains 18 residues. DNA for the CDR3: TGTGCCAGCAGTTTATGGGAGATTGGGGCCTCGGGTAATGAAAAACTGTTTTTT. It is translated as CASSLWEIGASGNEKLFF.

This chain joins TRBV6-4 and TRBJ1-2; 7 nucleotides match TRBD1. J gave up 2 bases and V 6 bases, and 9 bases lay outside the gene matches. Germline assignment: CDR1 MRHNA and CDR2 SNTAGT. This CDR3 contains 15 residues. CDR3 region: CASSATWTGNYGYTF. DNA for the CDR3: TGTGCCAGCAGCGCCACCTGGACAGGAAACTATGGCTACACCTTC.

In this sample, this clone turned up once. The chain is built from TRBV3-1 (or the pseudogene TRBV3-2) and TRBJ2-3; a weak D match, TRBD2 (6 bases). CDR3 length: 18 amino acids. Trimming took off 0 bases at V and 4 bases at J, with 20 bases between the two ends. Germline V lookup: CDR1 LGHDT, CDR2 YNNKEL (reference sequence). The CDR3: CASSQEGGILRFPDTQYF. The CDR3 DNA sequence: TGTGCCAGCAGCCAAGAAGGCGGGATCCTTCGTTTCCCAGATACGCAGTATTTT.

CDR3: CASTRGGIYNEQFF. Written as DNA, the CDR3 is TGTGCCAGCACCCGGGGGGGAATCTACAATGAGCAGTTCTTC. This chain joins TRBV14 and TRBJ2-1; 8 nucleotides match TRBD2. J gave up 3 bases and V 7 bases, and 5 bases lay outside the gene matches. The CDR3 runs to 14 residues. The germline gives CDR1 SGHDN, CDR2 FVKESK.

The chain uses TRBV5-1 and TRBJ2-6; TRBD1 agrees at 8 bases. This CDR3 is built from 18 residues. Germline trimming cut 4 bases from V and 3 bases from J; bases unmatched to any gene: 12. Germline assignment: CDR1 SGHRS and CDR2 YFSETQ. The CDR3 here is CASSHGQGEYIGANVLTF. The CDR3 coding sequence is TGCGCCAGCAGCCATGGACAGGGAGAATACATTGGGGCCAACGTCCTGACTTTC. Combining the CDR3 with reference TRBV5-1 and TRBJ2-6 gives the whole variable domain KAGVTQTPRYLIKTRGQQVTLSCSPISGHRSVSWYQQTPGQGLQFLFEYFSETQRNKGNFPGRFSGRQFSNSRSEMNVSTLELGDSALYLCASSHGQGEYIGANVLTFGAGSRLTVL.

V is TRBV13 and J is TRBJ2-1; the D gene is possibly TRBD2 (6 bases). The V gene's germline CDR1 is PRHDT and CDR2 FYEKMQ (reference sequence). The CDR3 is 18 amino acids. V lost 5 bases to trimming and J lost 5 bases, with 25 bases between them. The CDR3: CASSMRGYDGTGHNEQFF. The CDR3 DNA follows: TGTGCCAGCAGCATGCGGGGATACGACGGGACGGGACACAATGAGCAGTTCTTC.